Following are 23 T cell receptor beta chains from one sample sequenced in a study of T cell responses to AZD1222 COVID-19 vaccine. TCRdb's table, derived via immunoSEQ multiplex PCR, lists solely in-frame clones and lacks some. The sample consists of 150,000 to 160,000 clones, 75% to 90% of them appearing once. The sequencing here drew on peripheral blood, taken 28 days after the second AZD1222 dose. These receptors were collected from an adult who received the AZD1222 COVID-19 vaccine.

This clone was seen more than once but under ten times. The rearrangement uses TRBV9 and TRBJ2-1; D is undetermined. Germline V CDR1 and CDR2: SGDLS, YYNGEE. Trimming left V 3 bases short and J 4 bases short, with 5 bases between. The length of the CDR3 is 12 residues. CDR3 coding DNA: TGTGCCAGCAGCGGGGGATACAATGAGCAGTTCTTC. Translating it yields CASSGGYNEQFF.

The genes are TRBV2 and TRBJ2-7; D is uncertain. This CDR3 comprises 11 residues. Trimming took off 4 bases at V and 3 bases at J, with 4 bases between the two ends. Germline V gene lookup returns CDR1 SNHLY and CDR2 FYNNEI. CDR3 nucleotides: TGTGCCAGCAGTGTCCTCTACGAGCAGTACTTC. Protein: CASSVLYEQYF.

This clone turned up a few times. The genes are TRBV4-3 and TRBJ1-2; D is unclear. Germline V gives CDR1 LGHNA, CDR2 YSLEER. The CDR3 consists of 12 residues. V dropped 4 bases and J dropped 7 bases, with 10 bases sitting between them. This chain's CDR3 is CASSLDTGGYTF. The CDR3 DNA reads TGCGCCAGCAGCCTAGATACTGGTGGCTACACCTTC.

CDR3 sequence (DNA): TGTGCCAGCAGTTTATGGGGGACACACAGCAATCAGCCCCAGCATTTT. Amino acids: CASSLWGTHSNQPQHF. The chain joins TRBV28 to TRBJ1-5, with D perhaps matching TRBD1 (6 bases). Looked up from germline, CDR1 is MDHEN and CDR2 is SYDVKM. V shed 0 bases and J shed 1 base, with 10 bases lying between them. The CDR3 is 16 residues long.

J is TRBJ2-2 and V is TRBV4-2, with 10 bases identical to TRBD2. Per the germline V gene, CDR1 is LGHNA and CDR2 is YNFKEQ. The length of the CDR3 is 19 residues. The ends lost 1 base at V and 0 bases at J; junction bases unmatched: 8. The CDR3 DNA is TGTGCCAGCAGCCAAGCGACTAGCGGGCCGTTCGCGAACACCGGGGAGCTGTTTTTT. This codes for CASSQATSGPFANTGELFF.

The chain couples TRBV14 to TRBJ2-3; 9 nucleotides line up with TRBD2. Per germline, CDR1 SGHDN and CDR2 FVKESK. J was trimmed by 5 bases and V by 4 bases; bases with no gene match: 10. CDR3 size: 16 residues. The CDR3: CASSPLTSGRGDTQYF. The CDR3 region has the DNA TGTGCCAGCAGCCCCCTGACTAGCGGAAGGGGAGATACGCAGTATTTT. The full variable domain, with the rest looked up from reference TRBV14 and TRBJ2-3, is EAGVTQFPSHSVIEKGQTVTLRCDPISGHDNLYWYRRVMGKEIKFLLHFVKESKQDESGMPNNRFLAERTGGTYSTLKVQPAELEDSGVYFCASSPLTSGRGDTQYFGPGTRLTVL.

The chain joins TRBV6-5 to TRBJ2-1; D may correspond to TRBD1 or TRBD2 (5 bases each). The germline CDR1 and CDR2 sequences are MNHEY and SVGAGI. V lost 6 bases to trimming and J lost 9 bases, with 15 bases between them. This CDR3 contains 13 residues. CDR3 region: CASRASPGAEQFF. In nucleotides, the CDR3 is TGTGCCAGCAGGGCATCCCCCGGGGCTGAGCAGTTCTTC.

This clone was counted between two and nine times. This chain connects TRBV28 to TRBJ1-5; D gene uncertain. CDR1 MDHEN and CDR2 SYDVKM come from the germline V gene. Trimming removed 2 bases from V and 0 bases from J, with 5 bases in between. There are 14 residues in the CDR3. CDR3 amino acids: CASSLQYSNQPQHF. Written as DNA, the CDR3 is TGTGCCAGCAGTTTACAATATAGCAATCAGCCCCAGCATTTT.

The chain combines TRBV5-1 with TRBJ2-6; no clear D. This CDR3 comprises 14 residues. Per the germline V gene, CDR1 is SGHRS and CDR2 is YFSETQ. Trimming pared 3 bases from V and 0 bases from J, leaving 4 bases between. The CDR3 region has the DNA TGCGCCAGCAGCTGGGGCTCTGGGGCCAACGTCCTGACTTTC. Its protein is CASSWGSGANVLTF.

The chain has TRBV28 and TRBJ1-2; a weak D match, TRBD1 (6 bases). CDR3 length: 16 amino acids. Germline assignment: CDR1 MDHEN and CDR2 SYDVKM. V lost 2 bases and J 3 bases, leaving 16 bases between the germline ends. CDR3 nucleotide sequence: TGTGCCAGCAGTTTAGGGGATAGGACAGTTTACTATGGCTACACCTTC. Its translation is CASSLGDRTVYYGYTF.

The chain uses TRBV9 and TRBJ1-2, with D hard to call. The germline gives CDR1 SGDLS, CDR2 YYNGEE. Trimming pared 2 bases from V and 7 bases from J, leaving 21 bases between. This CDR3 has 16 amino acids. In DNA, the CDR3 is TGTGCCAGCAGCGTGGGTTCTCGGACCCTTGACGGTGGCTACACCTTC. This encodes CASSVGSRTLDGGYTF.

This clone was seen once. This CDR3 is CASSPGGGRYEQYF. In nucleotides, the CDR3 is TGTGCCAGCTCACCAGGAGGAGGCCGTTACGAGCAGTACTTC. The chain employs TRBV18 and TRBJ2-7; tentative D call: TRBD2 (5 bases). Germline lookup yields CDR1 KGHSH and CDR2 LQKENI. The V end was cut by 2 bases, the J end by 4 bases, with 12 bases between. This CDR3 is 14 amino acids long. Using reference TRBV18 and TRBJ2-7 for the parts outside the CDR3, the full variable domain is NAGVMQNPRHLVRRRGQEARLRCSPMKGHSHVYWYRQLPEEGLKFMVYLQKENIIDESGMPKERFSAEFPKEGPSILRIQQVVRGDSAAYFCASSPGGGRYEQYFGPGTRLTVT.

The chain has TRBV20-1 and TRBJ1-2, with D uncertain. This CDR3 comprises 11 residues. Per germline, CDR1 DFQATT and CDR2 SNEGSKA (reference sequence). The V gene lost 8 bases and the J gene lost 4 bases, with 11 bases spanning the gap. CDR3 in amino acids: CSQRFPYGYTF. CDR3 coding DNA: TGCAGTCAAAGGTTTCCCTATGGCTACACCTTC.

The genes are TRBV4-3 and TRBJ1-4; perhaps TRBD1 as D (6 bases). The germline V and J ends were trimmed by 4 bases and 3 bases, with 12 bases remaining between them. In germline, CDR1 is LGHNA, CDR2 YSLEER. The CDR3 has 15 residues. CDR3 nucleotide sequence: TGCGCCAGCAGCCCCGCAGGGGACCCTAATGAAAAACTGTTTTTT. Residues: CASSPAGDPNEKLFF.

The chain uses TRBV5-1 and TRBJ2-1; 9 nucleotides match TRBD2. Germline V gene lookup returns CDR1 SGHRS and CDR2 YFSETQ. V dropped 0 bases and J dropped 9; count of bases not matched to a gene: 7. The CDR3 loop spans 15 amino acids. As DNA, the CDR3 is TGCGCCAGCAGCTTGGGACAGGGACTAGCCGGTGAGCAGTTCTTC. Residues: CASSLGQGLAGEQFF.

This chain uses TRBV5-4 with TRBJ2-7, with TRBD1 matching 9 bases. Germline-derived CDR1 and CDR2 are SGHNT and YYREEE (reference sequence). This CDR3 contains 16 residues. V gave up 2 bases and J gave up 1 base; unmatched junction bases: 7. The CDR3 DNA reads TGTGCCAGCAGCTTTGGAGGGACAGGGCAGTCCTACGAGCAGTACTTC. This gives the protein CASSFGGTGQSYEQYF.

This clone was recorded many times. This chain joins TRBV2 and TRBJ1-2; 8 bases fit TRBD1. The V and J ends lost 4 bases and 7 bases, in that order; junction bases with no gene match: 5. The CDR3 contains 13 residues. Germline V gives CDR1 SNHLY, CDR2 FYNNEI. CDR3 protein: CASSGQGARGYTF. The CDR3 nucleotides are TGTGCCAGCAGTGGGCAGGGGGCGCGTGGCTACACCTTC.

The DNA for the CDR3 is TGTGCCAGCAGTGAATCGGTAACAACTAATGAAAAACTGTTTTTT. It specifies CASSESVTTNEKLFF. V usage is TRBV2 and J usage is TRBJ1-4; D is undetermined. Trimming stripped 2 bases from V and 0 bases from J, with 7 bases between. Germline CDR1 and CDR2: SNHLY and FYNNEI. This CDR3 is 15 amino acids long.

The chain joins TRBV19 to TRBJ1-5; possibly TRBD1 for D (5 bases). V lost 5 bases and J 9 bases, leaving 11 bases between the germline ends. Germline CDR1 LNHDA, CDR2 SQIVND (reference sequence). The length of the CDR3 is 12 residues. This chain's CDR3 is CASSDPGGPQHF. The CDR3 DNA sequence: TGTGCCAGTAGTGACCCGGGGGGGCCCCAGCATTTT.

The chain links TRBV7-9 to TRBJ2-3; TRBD2 might be the D (7 bases). The CDR3 covers 17 residues. CDR1 and CDR2 (germline): SEHNR, FQNEAQ (reference sequence). V lost 4 bases to trimming and J lost 0 bases, with 17 bases between them. The CDR3 DNA reads as TGTGCCAGCAGCTCCCCCCCCCGGGGGGCTAGCACAGATACGCAGTATTTT. It translates to CASSSPPRGASTDTQYF.

V is TRBV14 and J is TRBJ1-1; D gene ambiguous. The CDR3 runs to 13 residues. The ends were cut back, 4 bases at V and 3 bases at J, with 9 bases in the middle. The germline V gene encodes CDR1 SGHDN and CDR2 FVKESK. CDR3: CASSPFPDTEAFF. The CDR3 DNA follows: TGTGCCAGCAGCCCCTTCCCGGACACTGAAGCTTTCTTT.

The rearrangement joins TRBV13 to TRBJ1-5, with TRBD1 identical over 10 bases. There are 15 residues in the CDR3. Per germline, CDR1 PRHDT and CDR2 FYEKMQ (reference sequence). Unmatched junction bases numbered 7, after V lost 5 bases and J lost 6 bases. CDR3: CASSTYRDRGQPQHF. The CDR3 DNA is TGTGCCAGCAGCACCTACCGGGACAGGGGTCAGCCCCAGCATTTT.

The chain joins TRBV15 to TRBJ2-5; D is unclear. CDR1 and CDR2 from the germline V gene are LNHNV and YYDKDF (reference sequence). Trimming took 0 bases from V and 1 from J, leaving 6 bases between them. There are 14 residues in the CDR3. The CDR3 nucleotides read TGTGCCACCAGCAGAGATCGGTCCCAAGAGACCCAGTACTTC. Its protein is CATSRDRSQETQYF. The entire variable domain, with the rest obtained from reference TRBV15 and TRBJ2-5, is as follows: DAMVIQNPRYQVTQFGKPVTLSCSQTLNHNVMYWYQQKSSQAPKLLFHYYDKDFNNEADTPDNFQSRRPNTSFCFLDIRSPGLGDTAMYLCATSRDRSQETQYFGPGTRLLVL.